Presented here are 21 T cell receptor beta chains from one specimen sequenced in a study of a mutant IDH1 vaccine in newly diagnosed glioma. Using immunoSEQ multiplex PCR, the repertoire was profiled, and TCRdb retains in-frame clones only, with some absent. The repertoire holds about 94,000 clones, with roughly 89% as singletons. Time point described: week 47, end of study. Topical imiquimod accompanied each vaccine dose, which consisted of 300 ug of mutant IDH1 20-mer peptide. These TCRs are of unknown antigen specificity. The specimen was PBMCs, collected from a glioma patient whose treatment included an IDH1 peptide vaccine. The receptor set was obtained from a woman between 50 and 59 years old with glioma.

The V gene is TRBV5-4, the J gene TRBJ2-5; a possible D gene is TRBD2 (6 bases). The CDR3 consists of 13 residues. Germline values: CDR1 SGHNT, CDR2 YYREEE (reference sequence). Trimming cost V 0 bases and J 3 bases, with 6 bases left between them. DNA of the CDR3: TGTGCCAGCAGCTTGGGGACTAAAGAGACCCAGTACTTC. Amino acids: CASSLGTKETQYF.

The CDR3 is CASSPWVAGFQETQYF. Here the CDR3 DNA reads TGTGCCAGCAGTCCCTGGGTAGCGGGCTTTCAAGAGACCCAGTACTTC. The chain recombines TRBV27 with TRBJ2-5; 7 bases match TRBD2. J lost 2 bases, V lost 5 bases, and 11 bases had no gene match. Germline loops: CDR1 MNHEY, CDR2 SMNVEV (reference sequence). The CDR3 length is 16 residues.

The J gene is TRBJ2-7, the V gene TRBV19; D could derive from TRBD1 or TRBD2 (5 bases each). This CDR3 is 13 amino acids long. Between the trimmed V and J ends, which lost 3 bases and 3 bases, there was a span of 9 bases. Germline values: CDR1 LNHDA, CDR2 SQIVND (reference sequence). CDR3 loop: CASSIGAYYEQYF. Here the CDR3 DNA reads TGTGCCAGTAGTATCGGGGCTTACTACGAGCAGTACTTC.

The chain joins TRBV29-1 to TRBJ2-1; a possible D gene is TRBD2 (6 bases). There are 15 residues in the CDR3. V was shortened by 6 bases and J by 0 bases, with 15 bases between the two germline ends. Germline V gene data show CDR1 as SQVTM and CDR2 as ANQGSEA. The CDR3: CSVHRDGSSYNEQFF. The DNA for the CDR3 is TGCAGCGTCCACCGGGACGGGAGCTCCTACAATGAGCAGTTCTTC.

This sequence joins TRBV30 and TRBJ1-5, with D uncertain. Trimming stripped 2 bases from V and 5 bases from J, with 10 bases between. Germline V gene lookup returns CDR1 GTSNPN and CDR2 SVGIG (reference sequence). The CDR3 loop spans 13 amino acids. The CDR3 loop is CAWSRLGDQPQHF. CDR3 sequence (DNA): TGTGCCTGGAGTCGTCTTGGGGATCAGCCCCAGCATTTT.

The V and J genes are TRBV5-6 and TRBJ1-2; 8 nucleotides align to TRBD1. The V segment lost 2 bases and the J segment 5 bases; nucleotides outside the gene matches: 14. Per the germline V gene, CDR1 is SGHDT and CDR2 is YYEEEE. This CDR3 region has 17 residues. The CDR3 DNA follows: TGTGCCAGCAGCTTTGACAGGGGATGGGCCCCTAGGTATGGCTACACCTTC. It is translated as CASSFDRGWAPRYGYTF.

The CDR3, as DNA: TGTGCCAGCAGTTACTACGGAGGGCACTATGGCTACACCTTC. This gives the protein CASSYYGGHYGYTF. This rearrangement joins TRBV2 to TRBJ1-2, with D unclear. The CDR3 is made up of 14 amino acids. V was shortened by 5 bases and J by 3 bases, with 13 bases between the two germline ends. Germline V CDR1 and CDR2: SNHLY, FYNNEI.

V and J are TRBV30 and TRBJ1-5; maybe TRBD1 (5 bases). This CDR3 comprises 13 residues. Trimming shortened V by 3 bases and J by 6 bases, and 12 bases separated the two germline ends. CDR1 is GTSNPN, CDR2 SVGIG, per germline (reference sequence). The CDR3 DNA sequence: TGTGCCTGGAGAGGAGGGGTTGGTCAGCCCCAGCATTTT. Its translation: CAWRGGVGQPQHF.

The chain links TRBV5-1 to TRBJ2-5, with 7 bases that match TRBD2. Per germline, CDR1 SGHRS and CDR2 YFSETQ. This CDR3 is built from 16 residues. The ends lost 0 bases at V and 5 bases at J; junction bases unmatched: 10. Written as DNA, the CDR3 is TGCGCCAGCAGCTTGGACCCGGTCGGGAGGAAGGAGACCCAGTACTTC. It is translated as CASSLDPVGRKETQYF.

The J gene is TRBJ1-6, the V gene TRBV7-3; 10 bases are a match to TRBD1. The germline V gene encodes CDR1 SGHTA and CDR2 FQGTGA. Unmatched junction bases numbered 5, after V lost 3 bases and J lost 12 bases. The CDR3 length is 14 residues. The DNA for the CDR3 is TGTGCCAGCAGCTTGAAGGACAGGGGGGTACCCCTCCACTTT. Its translation is CASSLKDRGVPLHF.

The chain has TRBV5-6 and TRBJ1-2, with a possible D match to TRBD1 (6 bases). Deletions cut 4 bases from V and 3 bases from J, with 13 bases between. Germline V CDR1 and CDR2: SGHDT, YYEEEE. The CDR3 runs to 14 residues. The CDR3 nucleotides read TGTGCCAGCAGCGGGGACATCGAGGACTATGGCTACACCTTC. This sequence encodes CASSGDIEDYGYTF.

The chain uses TRBV7-9 and TRBJ1-1, with TRBD1 matching over 9 bases. Per germline, CDR1 SEHNR and CDR2 FQNEAQ (reference sequence). The CDR3 contains 17 residues. The J segment lost 3 bases and the V segment lost 5 bases, leaving 13 bases of the junction unmatched. This chain's CDR3 is CASSNGGQGLWHTEAFF. Here the CDR3 DNA reads TGTGCCAGCAGCAACGGGGGACAGGGACTATGGCACACTGAAGCTTTCTTT. Full variable domain (remainder filled in from reference TRBV7-9 and TRBJ1-1): DTGVSQNPRHKITKRGQNVTFRCDPISEHNRLYWYRQTLGQGPEFLTYFQNEAQLEKSRLLSDRFSAERPKGSFSTLEIQRTEQGDSAMYLCASSNGGQGLWHTEAFFGQGTRLTVV.

CDR3 DNA sequence: TGTGCCAGCAGCCCGGGCAGGGTTGGCTACGAGCAGTACTTC. This sequence encodes CASSPGRVGYEQYF. The rearrangement joins TRBV7-3 to TRBJ2-7, with D perhaps TRBD1 (5 bases). The CDR3 extends over 14 amino acids. Germline CDR1 reads SGHTA; CDR2 reads FQGTGA. V dropped 5 bases and J dropped 3 bases, with 14 bases sitting between them.

V is TRBV28 and J is TRBJ1-1, with D maybe TRBD1 (5 bases). Germline lookup yields CDR1 MDHEN and CDR2 SYDVKM. Trimming removed 4 bases from V and 4 bases from J, with 19 bases in between. CDR3 length equals 16 residues. The CDR3 region has the DNA TGTGCCAGCAGTTCACCCCTGGGCAGGGAGAGCACTGAAGCTTTCTTT. Protein sequence: CASSSPLGRESTEAFF.

The rearrangement links TRBV29-1 to TRBJ1-2; D remains ambiguous. Trimming cost V 4 bases and J 0 bases, with 12 bases left between them. The CDR3 totals 14 residues. Germline loops: CDR1 SQVTM, CDR2 ANQGSEA. This chain's CDR3 is CSVGGPEANYGYTF. CDR3 nucleotide sequence: TGCAGCGTTGGGGGTCCAGAGGCTAACTATGGCTACACCTTC.

V usage is TRBV6-6 and J usage is TRBJ1-5, with D unclear. CDR1 is MNHNY, CDR2 SVGAGI, per germline (reference sequence). V lost 4 bases, J lost 4 bases, and 8 bases lay in between. The CDR3 has 13 residues. The CDR3 loop reads CASSSLRNQPQHF. As DNA, the CDR3 is TGTGCCAGCAGTTCCTTGCGTAATCAGCCCCAGCATTTT.

The V gene is TRBV7-3, the J gene TRBJ1-5; 7 bases fit TRBD1. Germline lookup yields CDR1 SGHTA and CDR2 FQGTGA. There are 14 residues in the CDR3. J gave up 5 bases and V 0 bases, and 1 base lay outside the gene matches. CDR3 bases: TGTGCCAGCAGCTTAACAGGGGGCCATCAGCCCCAGCATTTT. Protein sequence: CASSLTGGHQPQHF.

The J gene is TRBJ1-5, the V gene TRBV5-1, with a tentative D call TRBD1 (6 bases). This CDR3 spans 14 amino acids. Trimming left V 4 bases short and J 4 bases short, with 12 bases between. Germline-derived CDR1 and CDR2 are SGHRS and YFSETQ. The CDR3: CASSPDSWNQPQHF. CDR3 nucleotide sequence: TGCGCCAGCAGCCCGGACAGCTGGAATCAGCCCCAGCATTTT.

This clone was observed a single time. The chain links TRBV19 to TRBJ2-2; TRBD1 is a possible D gene (7 bases). This CDR3 is built from 15 residues. V lost 7 bases, J lost 3 bases, and 15 bases lay in between. Germline CDR1 is LNHDA and CDR2 is SQIVND (reference sequence). The DNA for the CDR3 is TGTGCCAGTACTTCAGGGGGGTGGGACACCGGGGAGCTGTTTTTT. Translating it yields CASTSGGWDTGELFF.

The chain couples TRBV28 to TRBJ2-3, with 11 bases aligning to TRBD1. Trimming took 2 bases from V and 4 from J; bases not matched to a gene: 5. The CDR3 spans 16 residues. The germline V gene encodes CDR1 MDHEN and CDR2 SYDVKM. The CDR3 DNA reads as TGTGCCAGCAGTTTAAAATGGACAGGGGGCGCAGATACGCAGTATTTT. It encodes CASSLKWTGGADTQYF.

The chain employs TRBV7-9 and TRBJ1-4; 9 bases fit TRBD1. Germline CDR1 SEHNR, CDR2 FQNEAQ (reference sequence). Trimming cost V 0 bases and J 8 bases; bases outside gene matches: 10. The CDR3 spans 17 residues. DNA of the CDR3: TGTGCCAGCAGCTTAGCCGGGACAGGGTGGCGTGGAGAAAAACTGTTTTTT. This translates into CASSLAGTGWRGEKLFF.